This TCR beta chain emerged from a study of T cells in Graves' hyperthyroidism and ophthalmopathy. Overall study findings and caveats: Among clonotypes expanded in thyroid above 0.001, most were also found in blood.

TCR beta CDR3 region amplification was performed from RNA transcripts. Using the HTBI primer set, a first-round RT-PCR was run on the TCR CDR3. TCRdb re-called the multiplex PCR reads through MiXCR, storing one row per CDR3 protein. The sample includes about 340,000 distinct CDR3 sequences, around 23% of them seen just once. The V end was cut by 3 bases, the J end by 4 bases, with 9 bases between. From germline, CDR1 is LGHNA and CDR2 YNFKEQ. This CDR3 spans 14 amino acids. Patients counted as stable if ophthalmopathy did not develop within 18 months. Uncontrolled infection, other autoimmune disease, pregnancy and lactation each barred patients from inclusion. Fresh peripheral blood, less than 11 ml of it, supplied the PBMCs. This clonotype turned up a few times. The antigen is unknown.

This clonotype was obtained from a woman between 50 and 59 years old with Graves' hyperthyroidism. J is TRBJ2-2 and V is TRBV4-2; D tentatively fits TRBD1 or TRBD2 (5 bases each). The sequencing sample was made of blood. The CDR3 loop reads CASSHRDATGELFF. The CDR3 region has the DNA TGTGCCAGCAGCCACAGGGACGCCACCGGGGAGCTGTTTTTT.